This TCR beta chain was documented in a study of T cells in Graves' hyperthyroidism and ophthalmopathy. Study-wide results and caveats: Ophthalmopathy was predicted by the model a median of approximately 6 months ahead of onset. Most clonotypes that expanded in the thyroid above 0.001 also showed up in blood.

The trim removed 6 bases at V and 7 bases at J, leaving 12 bases unmatched. This CDR3 contains 17 residues. Germline V gives CDR1 MNHEY, CDR2 SVGAGI. If no ophthalmopathy progression occurred within 18 months, Graves' hyperthyroidism was stable. Isolation of PBMCs was performed on 10 ml fresh peripheral blood. For this clonotype: The antigen is unknown.

RNA transcripts gave rise to amplified TCR beta CDR3 regions. First-round RT-PCR targeting the TCR CDR3 was performed with the HTBI primer set. TCRdb re-called the multiplex PCR reads with MiXCR, one entry per CDR3 protein. Of 800,000 or so distinct CDR3 sequences in the sample, more than 30% were seen once. The chain has TRBV6-5 and TRBJ1-6; 10 bases match TRBD1. This TCR derives from a man aged 18-30 years with Graves' hyperthyroidism. Source material: blood. Written as DNA, the CDR3 is TGTGCCAGCAGGGGACAGGGGCCCGCTGACTTCAATTCACCCCTCCACTTT. This encodes CASRGQGPADFNSPLHF.